This T cell receptor beta chain was recorded in a study of response to subunit inactivated influenza vaccine. The germline V gene encodes CDR1 SGHRS and CDR2 YFSETQ. The V segment lost 0 bases and the J segment 0 bases; nucleotides outside the gene matches: 6. The CDR3 runs 16 residues. TCRdb passed the RT-PCR reads through MiXCR, listing each CDR3 protein once. The sample shows about 540,000 distinct CDR3 sequences, approximately 22% of them seen only once. This clonotype showed up just a few times. This same sample was also part of a study on T cells expressing NK-cell markers. Per that paper: What made the TCR beta cDNA was 5'RACE template switching with UMIs.

This specimen was CD4+ T cells sorted from PBMCs, taken 11 to 12 days after vaccination. This TCR was sampled from a man aged 45-65 years who received an inactivated influenza vaccine. V is TRBV5-1 and J is TRBJ2-7; 7 bases agree with TRBD1. CDR3 protein: CASSLGKTGSSYEQYF. The CDR3, as DNA: TGCGCCAGCAGCTTGGGAAAGACAGGGAGCTCCTACGAGCAGTACTTC.